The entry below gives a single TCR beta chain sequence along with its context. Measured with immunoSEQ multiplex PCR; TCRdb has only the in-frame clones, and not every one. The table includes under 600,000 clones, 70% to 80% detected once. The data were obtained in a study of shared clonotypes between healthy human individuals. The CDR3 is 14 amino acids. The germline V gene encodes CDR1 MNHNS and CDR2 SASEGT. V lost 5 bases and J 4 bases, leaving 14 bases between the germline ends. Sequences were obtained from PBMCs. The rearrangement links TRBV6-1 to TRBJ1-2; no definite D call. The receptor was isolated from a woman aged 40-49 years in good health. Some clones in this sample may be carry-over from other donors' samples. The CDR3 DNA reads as TGTGCCAGCAGTTGGGAGAGAGGAATCTATGGCTACACCTTC. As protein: CASSWERGIYGYTF.